Presented here are 19 T cell receptor beta chains from one specimen sequenced in a study of regulatory T cells in long-lasting Graves disease. Through Arm-PCR of CDR3 regions and iRepertoire HTBI primers, TCR beta libraries were built. TCRdb independently ran MiXCR on the multiplex PCR reads; one entry per CDR3 protein. The data contain about 470,000 distinct CDR3 sequences, more than 20% of them singletons. Time point: persistent/refractory GD, antithyroid drugs over 5 years with positive TRAb. RNA from PBMCs was the source of the TCR library. Sequences were derived from peripheral blood mononuclear cells (PBMCs), sampled when the disease was refractory, from a patient treated with antithyroid drugs. The receptors stem from a female donor with Graves disease.

This clonotype was found many times. The chain carries TRBV28 and TRBJ2-7, with TRBD1 matching over 7 bases. This CDR3 region has 17 residues. CDR1 and CDR2 from the germline V gene are MDHEN and SYDVKM. The V and J ends lost 5 bases and 5 bases, in that order; junction bases with no gene match: 18. CDR3 in amino acids: CASSPRDVGRGRNEQYF. DNA for the CDR3: TGTGCCAGCAGTCCCAGGGACGTCGGCAGGGGGAGAAACGAGCAGTACTTC.

Of note for this clonotype: This could be a read error, since a much larger clone is one nucleotide away. This CDR3 is missing its conserved last phenylalanine or tryptophan, likely due to a read error. The CDR3 bases are TGTGCCAGCAGCTTAGAATTGGCGACCAAAAACATTCAGTACCTC. This encodes CASSLELATKNIQYL. The gene calls are TRBV7-8 and TRBJ2-4; D is unresolved. Germline CDR1 and CDR2: SGHVS and FQNEAQ. The ends were cut back, 1 base at V and 2 bases at J, with 9 bases in the middle. The CDR3 covers 15 residues.

With respect to this clonotype: A read error may be the cause here, since a much bigger clone is one base away. The chain joins TRBV6-1 to TRBJ2-4; 8 nucleotides line up with TRBD1. Germline CDR1 MNHNS, CDR2 SASEGT. V shed 6 bases, J shed 0 bases, and the junction held 4 bases outside the gene matches. The CDR3 totals 15 residues. For the CDR3, the DNA is TGTGCCAGCAGGGAACAGGGGGTAGCCAAAAACATTCAGTACTTC. This translates into CASREQGVAKNIQYF.

The CDR3 sequence: CASSSLALAGSIHEQYF. DNA of the CDR3: TGTGCCAGCAGCTCGCTAGCTCTAGCGGGGAGTATCCACGAGCAGTACTTC. The rearrangement uses TRBV7-6 and TRBJ2-7; TRBD2 matches at 9 bases. CDR1 and CDR2 from the germline V gene are SGHVS and FNYEAQ. The CDR3 length is 17 residues. V lost 4 bases to trimming and J lost 5 bases; unmatched junction nucleotides: 15.

This clonotype was detected ten times or more. The J gene is TRBJ2-7, the V gene TRBV20-1; 9 positions agree with TRBD2. CDR3 length: 12 residues. Germline V CDR1 and CDR2: DFQATT, SNEGSKA (reference sequence). CDR3 sequence: CTAGGRGYEQYF. The CDR3 DNA reads TGCACCGCGGGAGGGAGAGGTTACGAGCAGTACTTC.

The chain employs TRBV6-2 or TRBV6-3 and TRBJ1-1; D unresolved. The V end was cut by 2 bases, the J end by 0 bases, with 10 bases between. This CDR3 has 15 amino acids. The germline CDR1 and CDR2 sequences are MNHEY and SVGEGT. Here the CDR3 reads CASSYILQLNTEAFF. Written as DNA, the CDR3 is TGTGCCAGCAGTTACATCCTTCAGTTGAACACTGAAGCTTTCTTT.

This clonotype came up many times. The rearrangement uses TRBV2 and TRBJ1-1, with 10 bases matching TRBD1. The CDR3 is 15 amino acids. The V gene end was trimmed by 7 bases and the J gene end by 5 bases; junction bases not matched to a gene: 10. The germline CDR1 and CDR2 sequences are SNHLY and FYNNEI. DNA for the CDR3: TGTGCCAGCATATCTTTGGACAGGGGGAGGACTGAAGCTTTCTTT. It translates to CASISLDRGRTEAFF.

This clonotype was detected ten times or more. The chain has TRBV10-3 and TRBJ2-5, with D possibly being TRBD1 (5 bases). Germline CDR1 is ENHRY and CDR2 is SYGVKD. V shed 5 bases and J shed 1 base, with 14 bases lying between them. This CDR3 comprises 15 residues. CDR3: CAISWGPDTQETQYF. CDR3 nucleotide sequence: TGTGCCATCAGTTGGGGCCCAGACACCCAAGAGACCCAGTACTTC.

This clonotype was seen ten or more times. This chain uses TRBV27 with TRBJ1-6; perhaps TRBD1 as D (6 bases). The germline V gene has CDR1 MNHEY and CDR2 SMNVEV (reference sequence). The CDR3 runs 16 residues. Trimming cost V 5 bases and J 5 bases, with 16 bases left between them. The CDR3, as DNA: TGTGCCAGCAGTCCCTCGACAGGATTCAATAATTCACCCCTCCACTTT. This gives the protein CASSPSTGFNNSPLHF.

V is TRBV30 and J is TRBJ2-5, with a tentative D call TRBD2 (6 bases). Germline V CDR1 and CDR2: GTSNPN, SVGIG (reference sequence). V dropped 3 bases and J dropped 5 bases, with 16 bases sitting between them. The CDR3 is 14 residues long. For the CDR3, the DNA is TGTGCCTGGAGCCGTGGTACAGGAGGGGAGACCCAGTACTTC. Its translation is CAWSRGTGGETQYF.

The chain links TRBV19 to TRBJ1-1; TRBD1 matches 8 bases. The CDR3 covers 13 residues. Germline V gene lookup returns CDR1 LNHDA and CDR2 SQIVND (reference sequence). V was pared by 4 bases and J by 6 bases, with 4 bases of the junction left unmatched. CDR3 nucleotides: TGTGCCAGTAGTACGCAGGGGGCACCTGAAGCTTTCTTT. Protein sequence: CASSTQGAPEAFF.

This clonotype has at least ten counts. The V and J genes are TRBV7-2 and TRBJ2-7; 11 bases are shared with TRBD2. V shed 2 bases, J shed 3 bases, and the junction held 6 bases outside the gene matches. Germline CDR1 is SGHTA and CDR2 is FQGNSA. The CDR3 covers 16 residues. CDR3: CASSLRASGRIYEQYF. As DNA, the CDR3 is TGTGCCAGCAGCTTAAGGGCTAGCGGGAGGATCTACGAGCAGTACTTC.

CDR3: CASSSGGDSLGAIYF. The CDR3 coding sequence is TGTGCCAGCAGCTCGGGCGGGGACAGCCTCGGGGCCATATATTTT. This chain links TRBV7-9 with TRBJ1-3; 7 bases fit TRBD1. CDR1 and CDR2 (germline): SEHNR, FQNEAQ (reference sequence). The CDR3 runs 15 residues. V lost 4 bases, J lost 11 bases, and 14 bases stayed unmatched.

V usage is TRBV28 and J usage is TRBJ2-1; TRBD2 aligns across 9 bases. The CDR3 sequence is 15 residues long. CDR1 and CDR2 from the germline V gene are MDHEN and SYDVKM. J gave up 6 bases and V 3 bases, and 6 bases lay outside the gene matches. CDR3: CASSLAGGPVNEQFF. As DNA, the CDR3 is TGTGCCAGCAGTTTGGCGGGAGGGCCGGTCAATGAGCAGTTCTTC.

This clonotype was counted at least ten times. CDR3 bases: TGTGCCAGCAACCCACAGGGCGGGAGATGGTACGAGCAGTACTTC. It translates to CASNPQGGRWYEQYF. The V gene is TRBV6-1, the J gene TRBJ2-7; a possible D gene is TRBD2 (7 bases). The CDR3 consists of 15 residues. V lost 7 bases, J lost 4 bases, and 20 bases lay in between. In germline, CDR1 is MNHNS, CDR2 SASEGT.

The V gene is TRBV4-3, the J gene TRBJ2-7; 8 positions agree with TRBD2. With 0 bases clipped from V and 5 bases from J, the junction kept 6 bases outside the gene matches. Per the germline V gene, CDR1 is LGHNA and CDR2 is YSLEER. The CDR3 has 15 amino acids. CDR3 region: CASSQDRAGVDEQYF. The CDR3 nucleotides read TGCGCCAGCAGCCAAGATCGAGCGGGAGTGGACGAGCAGTACTTC.

The V and J genes are TRBV3-1 and TRBJ2-7; 9 bases line up with TRBD1. Germline assignment: CDR1 LGHDT and CDR2 YNNKEL (reference sequence). Trimming at V came to 0 bases and at J to 4 bases, leaving 4 bases not matched to a gene. The CDR3 spans 15 residues. The CDR3 DNA sequence: TGTGCCAGCAGCCAAGAATGGGACAGGGTGTACGAGCAGTACTTC. It codes for CASSQEWDRVYEQYF.

This chain joins TRBV4-1 and TRBJ1-5; a possible D gene is TRBD1 (6 bases). In germline, CDR1 is MGHRA, CDR2 YSYEKL. Trimming took off 3 bases at V and 1 base at J, with 13 bases between the two ends. The CDR3 has 16 residues. CDR3 coding DNA: TGCGCCAGCAGCCAGTACGGGGGCGGGAGCAATCAGCCCCAGCATTTT. It encodes CASSQYGGGSNQPQHF.

The chain joins TRBV27 to TRBJ1-3; a possible D gene is TRBD1 (5 bases). Germline CDR1 MNHEY, CDR2 SMNVEV (reference sequence). V lost 6 bases and J lost 0, with 12 bases in between. The CDR3 sequence is 15 residues long. As DNA, the CDR3 is TGTGCCAGCAGGCTCGACAGTAACTCTGGAAACACCATATATTTT. It is translated as CASRLDSNSGNTIYF.